The present entry profiles one T cell receptor (beta chain) with its context. Its antigen is still unknown. The Oncomine TCR Beta short-read assay sequenced DNA from cultured CD4+ T cells. TCRdb ran MiXCR on the PCR reads and lists one entry per CDR3 protein. The sample has some 19,000 distinct CDR3 sequences; roughly 45% are singletons. V was cut by 2 bases and J by 2 bases, with 13 bases left in between. Germline V CDR1 and CDR2: MNHEY, SVGEGT. The CDR3 consists of 15 residues. The data were obtained in a study of vaccination and CD4 T cells after COVID-19. As for treatment: approximately 9-day PBMC culture with coronavirus spike peptide pools or control peptides (ViraFEST assay).

This clonotype originated in a human donor who had recovered from COVID-19. The sequenced sample consisted of CD4+ T cells from blood, cultured in vitro. The genes are TRBV6-2 or TRBV6-3 and TRBJ2-7, with TRBD2 as a possible D gene (6 bases). CDR3 sequence (DNA): TGTGCCAGCAGTTACACTTATAGCGGTACCTACGAGCAGTACTTC. This codes for CASSYTYSGTYEQYF.